The following is a T cell receptor (beta chain) sequence with its context. The data were taken from a study of blood T cell repertoires in COVID-19. Profiling relied on immunoSEQ multiplex PCR, and the TCRdb table lists in-frame clones only, not all of them. The table lists around 60,000 clones, 65% to 90% of them singletons. While infection was still active, Seattle patients were enrolled and then followed longitudinally. The CDR3 has 17 residues. CDR1 is MGHRA and CDR2 is YSYEKL in the germline V gene. The ends lost 3 bases at V and 2 bases at J; junction bases unmatched: 7. This sequence originates from a man in his fifties or sixties with COVID-19, enrolled during active disease. V usage is TRBV4-1 and J usage is TRBJ1-1; TRBD1 agrees at 12 bases. The sequenced material came from peripheral blood. CDR3 amino acids: CASSQGDRGLGNTEAFF. CDR3 in DNA: TGCGCCAGCAGCCAGGGGGACAGGGGGCTTGGTAACACTGAAGCTTTCTTT.